Each of the 2 T cell receptor beta chains below was sequenced from the same sample in a study of cytomegalovirus exposure and HLA in healthy donors. Repertoires were generated with immunoSEQ multiplex PCR, while TCRdb's copy carries only in-frame clones and drops some. The top ten hold approximately 0.9% of the sample, which has 300,000 to 350,000 clones, 88% seen once. The sample was PBMCs. The source is a man younger than 40 in good health and CMV-seronegative.

The genes are TRBV25-1 and TRBJ2-1; 7 nucleotides agree with TRBD2. This CDR3 has 13 amino acids. V gave up 4 bases and J gave up 6 bases; unmatched junction bases: 3. The germline V gene has CDR1 MGHDK and CDR2 SYGVNS. The CDR3 here is CASSVSGGNEQFF. Written as DNA, the CDR3 is TGTGCCAGCAGTGTATCGGGGGGCAATGAGCAGTTCTTC.

J is TRBJ2-4 and V is TRBV6-1; 7 nucleotides align to TRBD1. J lost 7 bases, V lost 7 bases, and 7 bases had no gene match. Germline V gene sequence: CDR1 MNHNS, CDR2 SASEGT. This CDR3 has 13 residues. CDR3 amino acids: CASKTTGMNIQYF. CDR3 nucleotide sequence: TGTGCCAGCAAGACGACAGGGATGAACATTCAGTACTTC.